Shown below are 9 T cell receptor beta chains from a single sample sequenced in a study of CD8+ T cells in alopecia areata. RNA extraction and reverse transcription yielded cDNA as sequencing template. The assay was immunoSEQ multiplex PCR, and TCRdb's table has in-frame clones only and misses some. The table lists 150,000 to 200,000 clones, under 80% of them singletons. Treatment of the sample: oral pan-JAK inhibitor, 5-10 mg twice daily. The sequenced sample was CD4+ T cells sorted from blood, obtained around week 50, from a patient treated with tofacitinib. Source of these receptors: a human donor with alopecia areata.

The chain joins TRBV30 to TRBJ1-5; 11 bases align to TRBD1. The CDR3 is made up of 14 amino acids. The trim removed 3 bases at V and 6 bases at J, leaving 4 bases unmatched. The germline V gene encodes CDR1 GTSNPN and CDR2 SVGIG (reference sequence). The CDR3 DNA follows: TGTGCCTGGAGCCAAGGGACAGGGGGTCAGCCCCAGCATTTT. The encoded protein is CAWSQGTGGQPQHF.

This chain links TRBV5-6 with TRBJ1-4; the D gene is possibly TRBD1 (6 bases). The germline gives CDR1 SGHDT, CDR2 YYEEEE. The CDR3 spans 14 residues. Trimming pared 4 bases from V and 5 bases from J, leaving 12 bases between. CDR3 in DNA: TGTGCCAGCAGCCTCGACAGGAGAAATGAAAAACTGTTTTTT. As protein: CASSLDRRNEKLFF. The full variable domain, in which reference TRBV5-6 and TRBJ1-4 provide the parts outside the CDR3, is DAGVTQSPTHLIKTRGQQVTLRCSPKSGHDTVSWYQQALGQGPQFIFQYYEEEERQRGNFPDRFSGHQFPNYSSELNVNALLLGDSALYLCASSLDRRNEKLFFGSGTQLSVL.

Concerning this clone itself: Other DNA sequences from this sample encode an identical CDR3 as well. V and J are TRBV30 and TRBJ1-1; no definite D call. Germline values: CDR1 GTSNPN, CDR2 SVGIG (reference sequence). The V gene lost 1 base and the J gene lost 1 base, with 7 bases spanning the gap. This CDR3 spans 13 amino acids. DNA for the CDR3: TGTGCCTGGAGTGACGGTTCGAACACTGAAGCTTTCTTT. Residues: CAWSDGSNTEAFF.

Regarding this clone: Compared with germline, one end of the junction differs, possibly owing to a read error. This chain's CDR3 is CASSPRDGSFEQYF. The CDR3 region has the DNA TGTGCCAGCAGCCCCCGGGACGGATCCTTCGAGCAGTACTTC. The V call is TRBV11-2, the J call TRBJ2-7; the D call may be TRBD1 or TRBD2 (5 bases each). Germline V CDR1 and CDR2: SGHAT, FQNNGV. The CDR3 totals 14 residues.

The V and J genes are TRBV7-2 and TRBJ1-2; 10 nucleotides align to TRBD1. With 4 bases clipped from V and 5 bases from J, the junction kept 13 bases outside the gene matches. The length of the CDR3 is 17 residues. From germline, CDR1 is SGHTA and CDR2 FQGNSA. The CDR3 coding sequence is TGTGCCAGCAGCTCATCCTGGGACAGGGGAAAGGGGTATGGCTACACCTTC. Amino acids: CASSSSWDRGKGYGYTF.

The rearrangement joins TRBV5-1 to TRBJ1-2, with 8 bases fitting TRBD1. Germline V CDR1 and CDR2: SGHRS, YFSETQ. V lost 4 bases, J lost 7 bases, and 6 bases stayed unmatched. The CDR3 runs 13 residues. CDR3 DNA: TGCGCCAGCAGCGCCTCAGGGGGCCCTGGCTACACCTTC. Translating it yields CASSASGGPGYTF.

The V and J genes are TRBV27 and TRBJ1-4; unclear D gene. V shed 3 bases and J shed 8 bases, with 10 bases lying between them. Germline V CDR1 and CDR2: MNHEY, SMNVEV (reference sequence). This CDR3 comprises 13 residues. The CDR3 is CASSLPSREKLFF. The CDR3 DNA reads TGTGCCAGCAGTTTGCCTTCCAGAGAAAAACTGTTTTTT.

The V and J genes are TRBV25-1 and TRBJ2-3, with 8 bases matching TRBD1. Germline CDR1 reads MGHDK; CDR2 reads SYGVNS. This CDR3 has 16 amino acids. Trimming removed 3 bases from V and 3 bases from J; junction bases left unmatched: 8. The CDR3 sequence is CASSDRGPGGTDTQYF. The CDR3 region has the DNA TGTGCCAGCAGTGACAGGGGGCCTGGAGGGACAGATACGCAGTATTTT.

This chain connects TRBV4-3 to TRBJ1-5; TRBD1 matches 10 bases. This CDR3 is built from 15 residues. Germline CDR1 reads LGHNA; CDR2 reads YSLEER. The V and J ends lost 1 base and 7 bases, in that order; junction bases with no gene match: 4. The CDR3 sequence: CASSQGQGAGQPQHF. The CDR3 bases are TGCGCCAGCAGCCAAGGACAGGGGGCTGGACAGCCCCAGCATTTT.